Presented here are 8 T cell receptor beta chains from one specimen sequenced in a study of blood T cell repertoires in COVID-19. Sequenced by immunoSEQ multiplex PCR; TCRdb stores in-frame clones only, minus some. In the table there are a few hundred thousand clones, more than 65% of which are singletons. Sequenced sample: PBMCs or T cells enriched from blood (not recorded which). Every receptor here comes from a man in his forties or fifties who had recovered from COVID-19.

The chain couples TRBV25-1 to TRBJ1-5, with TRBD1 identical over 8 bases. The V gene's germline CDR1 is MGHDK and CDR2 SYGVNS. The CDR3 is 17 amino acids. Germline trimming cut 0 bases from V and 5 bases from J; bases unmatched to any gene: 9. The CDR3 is CASSEYTGTGLDQPQHF. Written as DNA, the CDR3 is TGTGCCAGCAGTGAATATACCGGGACAGGACTGGATCAGCCCCAGCATTTT.

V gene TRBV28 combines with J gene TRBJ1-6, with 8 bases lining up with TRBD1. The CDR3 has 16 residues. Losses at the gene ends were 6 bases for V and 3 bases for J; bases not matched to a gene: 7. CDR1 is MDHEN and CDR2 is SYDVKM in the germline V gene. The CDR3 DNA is TGTGCCAGCAGCTCAGGGGGCGGGATCTATAATTCACCCCTCCACTTT. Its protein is CASSSGGGIYNSPLHF.

In DNA, the CDR3 is TGTGCCAGCGCCAGAGGTGGGGGGGGAAACACCATATATTTT. Its translation: CASARGGGGNTIYF. The rearrangement joins TRBV27 to TRBJ1-3; possible D gene TRBD1, 5 bases. The V and J ends lost 8 bases and 4 bases respectively, with 15 bases between them. The length of the CDR3 is 14 residues. The germline gives CDR1 MNHEY, CDR2 SMNVEV (reference sequence).

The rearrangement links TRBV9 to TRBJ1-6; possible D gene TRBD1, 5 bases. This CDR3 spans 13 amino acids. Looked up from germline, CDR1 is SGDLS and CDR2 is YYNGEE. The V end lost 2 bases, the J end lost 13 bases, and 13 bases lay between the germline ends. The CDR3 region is CASSVAGSHPLHF. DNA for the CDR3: TGTGCCAGCAGCGTTGCAGGGTCTCACCCCCTCCACTTT.

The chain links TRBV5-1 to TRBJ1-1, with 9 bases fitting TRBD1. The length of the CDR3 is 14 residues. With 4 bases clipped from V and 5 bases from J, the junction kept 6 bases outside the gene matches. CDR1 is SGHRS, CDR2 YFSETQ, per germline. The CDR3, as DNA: TGCGCCAGCAGCCCGGACAGGGGAGGGACTGAAGCTTTCTTT. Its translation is CASSPDRGGTEAFF. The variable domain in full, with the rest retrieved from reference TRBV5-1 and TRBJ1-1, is KAGVTQTPRYLIKTRGQQVTLSCSPISGHRSVSWYQQTPGQGLQFLFEYFSETQRNKGNFPGRFSGRQFSNSRSEMNVSTLELGDSALYLCASSPDRGGTEAFFGQGTRLTVV.

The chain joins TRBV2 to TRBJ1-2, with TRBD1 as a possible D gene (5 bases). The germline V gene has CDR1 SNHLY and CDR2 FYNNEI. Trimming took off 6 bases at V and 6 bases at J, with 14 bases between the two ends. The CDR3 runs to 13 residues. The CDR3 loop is CASRRRVQDGYTF. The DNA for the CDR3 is TGTGCCAGCAGGAGAAGGGTACAGGATGGCTACACCTTC.

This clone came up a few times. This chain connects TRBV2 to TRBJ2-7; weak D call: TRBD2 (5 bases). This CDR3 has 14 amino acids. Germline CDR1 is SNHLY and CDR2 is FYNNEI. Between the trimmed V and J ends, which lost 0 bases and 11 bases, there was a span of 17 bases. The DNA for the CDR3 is TGTGCCAGCAGTGAAGCGGGTCCACTCCCGGAGGAGTACTTC. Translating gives CASSEAGPLPEEYF.

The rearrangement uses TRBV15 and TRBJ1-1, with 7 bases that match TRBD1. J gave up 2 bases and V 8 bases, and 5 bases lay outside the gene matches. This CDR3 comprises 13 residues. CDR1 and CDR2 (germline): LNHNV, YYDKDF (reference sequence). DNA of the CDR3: TGTGCCACCCGAGACAGGGTCAACACTGAAGCTTTCTTT. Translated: CATRDRVNTEAFF.